The 15 T cell receptor beta chains below all came from one sample that was sequenced in a study of vaccination and CD4 T cells after COVID-19. Oncomine TCR Beta short-read sequencing was applied to DNA from cultured CD4+ T cells. Via MiXCR, TCRdb re-called the PCR reads, giving one row per CDR3 protein. The sample holds about 17,000 distinct CDR3 sequences, 45% to 65% seen once. Treatment: roughly 10-day PBMC culture with coronavirus spike peptide pools or control peptides (ViraFEST assay). These TCRs are of unknown antigen specificity. Material for sequencing was CD4+ T cells from blood, cultured in vitro. The receptors come from a human donor who had recovered from COVID-19.

A remark on this clonotype: The junction departs from germline at one end; a sequencing error may be responsible. The chain couples TRBV10-3 to TRBJ1-4, with 7 bases matching TRBD1. Germline V gene data show CDR1 as ENHRY and CDR2 as SYGVKD. The CDR3 has 15 residues. The CDR3: CASSYGSGGSEKLFF. Here the CDR3 DNA reads TGTGCCAGCAGTTACGGCTCAGGGGGAAGTGAAAAACTGTTTTTT.

This clonotype was counted only a few times. The chain uses TRBV7-8 and TRBJ2-6; either TRBD1 or TRBD2 may fit D (5 bases each). V was shortened by 5 bases and J by 0 bases, with 20 bases between the two germline ends. This CDR3 is 19 amino acids long. CDR1 and CDR2 (germline): SGHVS, FQNEAQ. CDR3 DNA sequence: TGTGCCAGCAGCCCCCACCGTGGGGGACGACACTCTGGGGCCAACGTCCTGACTTTC. Amino acids: CASSPHRGGRHSGANVLTF.

This rearrangement joins TRBV7-3 to TRBJ2-1; a possible D gene is TRBD1 (6 bases). There are 15 residues in the CDR3. Germline CDR1 reads SGHTA; CDR2 reads FQGTGA. With 5 bases removed from V and 6 bases from J, the gap between germline ends came to 17 bases. CDR3 amino acids: CASSPTGGGFNEQFF. The CDR3 nucleotides read TGTGCCAGCAGCCCGACTGGTGGGGGCTTCAATGAGCAGTTCTTC.

The chain links TRBV5-4 to TRBJ2-5; tentative D call: TRBD2 (6 bases). This CDR3 has 12 amino acids. Looked up from germline, CDR1 is SGHNT and CDR2 is YYREEE (reference sequence). V lost 5 bases and J lost 7, with 12 bases in between. Here the CDR3 reads CASSIPEGTQYF. The DNA for the CDR3 is TGTGCCAGCAGTATCCCGGAGGGGACCCAGTACTTC.

This clonotype was counted a single time. The chain combines TRBV4-2 with TRBJ1-2; 10 bases agree with TRBD1. Germline CDR1 LGHNA, CDR2 YNFKEQ. This CDR3 is 15 amino acids long. J lost 6 bases, V lost 2 bases, and 6 bases had no gene match. CDR3 sequence reads: CASSQPDRGGDGYTF. CDR3 sequence (DNA): TGTGCCAGCAGCCAACCGGACAGGGGGGGAGATGGCTACACCTTC.

This clonotype has a single count. This chain joins TRBV28 and TRBJ2-7, with D perhaps TRBD1 (7 bases). Trimming cost V 6 bases and J 0 bases, with 18 bases left between them. There are 16 residues in the CDR3. Germline lookup yields CDR1 MDHEN and CDR2 SYDVKM. CDR3 residues: CASSWTGDSSSYEQYF. CDR3 bases: TGTGCCAGCAGCTGGACGGGGGACAGTAGCTCCTACGAGCAGTACTTC.

The rearrangement joins TRBV11-2 to TRBJ1-2; D gene ambiguous. CDR1 SGHAT and CDR2 FQNNGV come from the germline V gene. Between the trimmed V and J ends, which lost 3 bases and 4 bases, there was a span of 9 bases. This CDR3 has 13 residues. The CDR3 nucleotides are TGTGCCAGCAGCTTGGGGTCCTTCTATGGCTACACCTTC. The encoded protein is CASSLGSFYGYTF.

This rearrangement joins TRBV30 to TRBJ1-1; TRBD1 agrees at 11 bases. There are 16 residues in the CDR3. V was pared by 2 bases and J by 2 bases, with 7 bases of the junction left unmatched. Germline V lookup: CDR1 GTSNPN, CDR2 SVGIG (reference sequence). The chain's CDR3 is CAWSPGTGGGNTEAFF. CDR3 nucleotide sequence: TGTGCCTGGAGTCCCGGGACAGGGGGTGGAAACACTGAAGCTTTCTTT.

The chain employs TRBV4-2 and TRBJ2-3; 10 bases agree with TRBD2. The V gene end was trimmed by 4 bases and the J gene end by 3 bases; junction bases not matched to a gene: 7. CDR1 is LGHNA and CDR2 is YNFKEQ in the germline V gene. The CDR3 is 16 amino acids. The CDR3 DNA reads TGTGCCAGCAGCCTCCAAGCGGGAGGGGGAACAGATACGCAGTATTTT. It is translated as CASSLQAGGGTDTQYF.

The rearrangement links TRBV15 to TRBJ2-1; tentatively, D is TRBD2 (6 bases). Trimming left V 3 bases short and J 6 bases short, with 9 bases between. Looked up from germline, CDR1 is LNHNV and CDR2 is YYDKDF (reference sequence). This CDR3 has 13 amino acids. CDR3 in amino acids: CATSRGRGNEQFF. The CDR3 coding sequence is TGTGCCACCAGCAGGGGGCGGGGCAATGAGCAGTTCTTC.

V and J are TRBV24-1 and TRBJ1-5; weak D call: TRBD1 (5 bases). Germline CDR1 is KGHDR and CDR2 is SFDVKD. The CDR3 length is 15 residues. The germline V and J ends were trimmed by 4 bases and 1 base, with 10 bases remaining between them. CDR3 sequence (DNA): TGTGCCACCAGTGACCCCAGGGAGAGCAATCAGCCCCAGCATTTT. Translating it yields CATSDPRESNQPQHF.

This clonotype occurred a few times. This chain joins TRBV20-1 and TRBJ2-3, with TRBD2 matching over 9 bases. V shed 0 bases and J 2 bases; nucleotides not matched to a gene: 6. The CDR3 runs to 16 residues. The germline gives CDR1 DFQATT, CDR2 SNEGSKA (reference sequence). In nucleotides, the CDR3 is TGCAGTGCTAGAGATTCCCGACTAGCGGTCACAGATACGCAGTATTTT. Encoded protein: CSARDSRLAVTDTQYF.

The V and J genes are TRBV14 and TRBJ1-4; D possibly corresponds to TRBD1 (6 bases). Germline V gene data show CDR1 as SGHDN and CDR2 as FVKESK. The CDR3 runs 16 residues. Trimming cost V 0 bases and J 8 bases, with 16 bases left between them. The CDR3 loop reads CASSQDRTGAREKLFF. The CDR3, as DNA: TGTGCCAGCAGCCAAGATCGGACGGGGGCTCGAGAAAAACTGTTTTTT.

The V call is TRBV7-2, the J call TRBJ1-3; D not certain. Per the germline V gene, CDR1 is SGHTA and CDR2 is FQGNSA. Trimming removed 5 bases at V and 4 bases at J, with 9 bases between. The CDR3 is made up of 13 amino acids. The CDR3 here is CASSTKAGNTIYF. In DNA, the CDR3 is TGTGCCAGCAGCACCAAAGCCGGAAACACCATATATTTT.

The gene calls are TRBV10-2 and TRBJ1-1; D perhaps matches TRBD1 (5 bases). There are 13 residues in the CDR3. The germline gives CDR1 WSHSY, CDR2 SAAADI. V lost 3 bases to trimming and J lost 4 bases, with 9 bases between them. The CDR3 loop is CASSDGRATEAFF. In nucleotides, the CDR3 is TGCGCCAGCAGTGATGGCAGGGCCACTGAAGCTTTCTTT.